Following are 5 T cell receptor beta chains from one sample sequenced in a study of cytomegalovirus exposure and HLA in healthy donors. The PCR had 60 Vbeta and 13 Jbeta primers. The data were produced by immunoSEQ multiplex PCR, yet TCRdb's version contains in-frame clones alone and is incomplete. The sample shows roughly 290,000 clones, 70% to 90% of them seen only once. What was sequenced was PBMCs. Every receptor here comes from a woman under 30 in good health and CMV-seronegative.

The V gene is TRBV6-1, the J gene TRBJ1-1, with D unresolved. Germline values: CDR1 MNHNS, CDR2 SASEGT. This CDR3 spans 13 amino acids. Trimming removed 4 bases from V and 3 bases from J, with 9 bases in between. CDR3 DNA sequence: TGTGCCAGCAGTGGTGGCCATTACACTGAAGCTTTCTTT. Translated: CASSGGHYTEAFF.

The V gene is TRBV7-6, the J gene TRBJ1-5; 7 bases match TRBD1. Germline CDR1 and CDR2: SGHVS and FNYEAQ. CDR3 length equals 17 residues. The trim removed 2 bases at V and 3 bases at J, leaving 10 bases unmatched. The CDR3 region has the DNA TGTGCCAGCAGCTTAACAGGGACAGCCACACCCAATCAGCCCCAGCATTTT. Its protein product is CASSLTGTATPNQPQHF.

This chain joins TRBV11-2 and TRBJ2-1; 13 nucleotides agree with TRBD2. V lost 1 base, J lost 2 bases, and 8 bases stayed unmatched. In germline, CDR1 is SGHAT, CDR2 FQNNGV. CDR3 length equals 19 residues. This CDR3 reads CASSLAQLAGGNPYNEQFF. The CDR3 DNA follows: TGTGCCAGCAGCTTAGCGCAACTAGCGGGGGGGAATCCCTACAATGAGCAGTTCTTC.

The V and J genes are TRBV6-5 and TRBJ2-6, with D unresolved. Germline V CDR1 and CDR2: MNHEY, SVGAGI. The length of the CDR3 is 15 residues. The V end was cut by 0 bases, the J end by 0 bases, with 3 bases between. CDR3 DNA: TGTGCCAGCAGTTACTCTAACTCTGGGGCCAACGTCCTGACTTTC. Translation gives CASSYSNSGANVLTF.

This sequence joins TRBV7-6 and TRBJ1-2, with TRBD1 identical over 9 bases. The ends lost 1 base at V and 7 bases at J; junction bases unmatched: 10. From germline, CDR1 is SGHVS and CDR2 FNYEAQ. The CDR3 contains 16 residues. The CDR3 DNA sequence: TGTGCCAGCAGCTTAGGAGGGACAGGGTCTCGAACTGGCTACACCTTC. Its translation: CASSLGGTGSRTGYTF.